These 30 T cell receptor beta chains share one sample of origin, sequenced in a study of T cell repertoires in cytomegalovirus infection. A single record per CDR3 protein comes from TCRdb applying MiXCR to the reads. Of roughly 640,000 distinct CDR3 sequences listed, more than 20% are singletons. Material: CD8+ T cells from PBMCs. The origin of the receptors is a human donor in good health (CMV status not recorded). Some clones in this sample may be carry-over from other donors' samples.

The chain carries TRBV4-1 and TRBJ1-5; possibly TRBD1 for D (6 bases). CDR3 length: 15 amino acids. The V end lost 2 bases, the J end lost 1 base, and 9 bases lay between the germline ends. CDR1 MGHRA and CDR2 YSYEKL come from the germline V gene. CDR3 bases: TGCGCCAGCAGCCAACACGACAGGAGCAATCAGCCCCAGCATTTT. Translating it yields CASSQHDRSNQPQHF.

This clonotype was recorded a few times. The chain combines TRBV4-1 with TRBJ1-1; TRBD1 matches at 7 bases. The CDR3 loop spans 14 amino acids. The V and J ends lost 4 bases and 3 bases, in that order; junction bases with no gene match: 5. CDR1 is MGHRA, CDR2 YSYEKL, per germline. The CDR3 reads CASSPQGGDTEAFF. The DNA for the CDR3 is TGCGCCAGCAGCCCCCAGGGGGGGGACACTGAAGCTTTCTTT.

This chain joins TRBV7-9 and TRBJ2-3, with TRBD2 identical over 7 bases. The germline V gene encodes CDR1 SEHNR and CDR2 FQNEAQ (reference sequence). Unmatched junction bases numbered 2, after V lost 6 bases and J lost 2 bases. There are 13 residues in the CDR3. The CDR3 here is CASRGLHTDTQYF. For the CDR3, the DNA is TGTGCCAGCAGGGGACTACACACAGATACGCAGTATTTT.

A few counts support this clonotype. The rearrangement uses TRBV6-5 and TRBJ1-5; 10 nucleotides line up with TRBD1. Trimming at V came to 2 bases and at J to 6 bases, leaving 4 bases not matched to a gene. CDR3 length: 15 residues. Germline CDR1 reads MNHEY; CDR2 reads SVGAGI. The CDR3 here is CASSYRTGGGQPQHF. The CDR3 bases are TGTGCCAGCAGTTACCGGACAGGGGGGGGTCAGCCCCAGCATTTT.

This clonotype was observed at least ten times. The genes are TRBV7-2 and TRBJ2-3; the D is unclear. Per the germline V gene, CDR1 is SGHTA and CDR2 is FQGNSA. The CDR3 totals 16 residues. V lost 1 base and J lost 3, with 14 bases in between. DNA for the CDR3: TGTGCCAGCAGCTTAGTCGTTGGCAGCCCTACAGATACGCAGTATTTT. This codes for CASSLVVGSPTDTQYF.

This clonotype has just a few counts. The gene calls are TRBV6-6 and TRBJ2-7, with 14 bases matching TRBD2. Unmatched junction bases numbered 6, after V lost 0 bases and J lost 2 bases. The CDR3 totals 18 residues. The germline gives CDR1 MNHNY, CDR2 SVGAGI (reference sequence). The CDR3 spells CASSYSVTSGGATYEQYF. The CDR3 DNA reads as TGTGCCAGCAGTTACTCTGTGACTAGCGGGGGGGCCACCTACGAGCAGTACTTC.

This rearrangement joins TRBV7-9 to TRBJ1-1, with unresolved D. Trimming stripped 6 bases from V and 0 bases from J, with 11 bases between. Germline CDR1 is SEHNR and CDR2 is FQNEAQ (reference sequence). The length of the CDR3 is 14 residues. This CDR3 is CASRSDKLNTEAFF. DNA for the CDR3: TGTGCCAGCAGGTCCGACAAGTTGAACACTGAAGCTTTCTTT.

This chain connects TRBV4-1 to TRBJ2-1; perhaps TRBD1 as D (5 bases). CDR3 length: 15 amino acids. Between the trimmed V and J ends, which lost 1 base and 6 bases, there was a span of 13 bases. The germline V gene has CDR1 MGHRA and CDR2 YSYEKL. As DNA, the CDR3 is TGCGCCAGCAGCCAAGCCAAAGCTGGGGCCAATGAGCAGTTCTTC. It translates to CASSQAKAGANEQFF.

This chain connects TRBV7-9 to TRBJ1-6; 8 bases fit TRBD1. CDR3 length equals 15 residues. V shed 3 bases, J shed 5 bases, and the junction held 3 bases outside the gene matches. Germline V lookup: CDR1 SEHNR, CDR2 FQNEAQ (reference sequence). For the CDR3, the DNA is TGTGCCAGCAGCTTCGGGACAGGTCATAATTCACCCCTCCACTTT. It yields the protein CASSFGTGHNSPLHF. Complete variable domain (other parts from reference TRBV7-9 and TRBJ1-6): DTGVSQNPRHKITKRGQNVTFRCDPISEHNRLYWYRQTLGQGPEFLTYFQNEAQLEKSRLLSDRFSAERPKGSFSTLEIQRTEQGDSAMYLCASSFGTGHNSPLHFGNGTRLTVT.

The gene calls are TRBV6-2 or TRBV6-3 and TRBJ2-7, with D tentatively TRBD1 (6 bases). The CDR3 is made up of 14 amino acids. The germline V gene has CDR1 MNHEY and CDR2 SVGEGT. Between the trimmed V and J ends, which lost 2 bases and 3 bases, there was a span of 11 bases. In nucleotides, the CDR3 is TGTGCCAGCAGTTACCGAACAGGGTTCTACGAGCAGTACTTC. Protein sequence: CASSYRTGFYEQYF.

The gene calls are TRBV28 and TRBJ1-5; weak D call: TRBD1 (6 bases). The germline gives CDR1 MDHEN, CDR2 SYDVKM. The CDR3 has 16 amino acids. V lost 7 bases to trimming and J lost 0 bases, with 16 bases between them. CDR3: CASKIRGPYSNQPQHF. The CDR3 coding sequence is TGTGCCAGCAAGATCAGGGGACCCTATAGCAATCAGCCCCAGCATTTT.

This chain links TRBV4-3 with TRBJ1-1; D possibly corresponds to TRBD1 (5 bases). From germline, CDR1 is LGHNA and CDR2 YSLEER. V was trimmed by 4 bases and J by 9 bases, leaving 18 bases between them. CDR3 size: 14 residues. Here the CDR3 reads CASSLPGRDGKAFF. CDR3 bases: TGCGCCAGCAGCCTCCCGGGGCGGGACGGAAAAGCTTTCTTT.

This clonotype has just a few counts. This chain connects TRBV6-2 or TRBV6-3 to TRBJ2-7; D gene unclear. V gave up 3 bases and J gave up 3 bases, with 15 bases separating them. The CDR3 sequence is 15 residues long. CDR1 is MNHEY, CDR2 SVGEGT, per germline. The CDR3 DNA reads as TGTGCCAGCAGTTATAAGGACGGTATATACTACGAGCAGTACTTC. Amino acids: CASSYKDGIYYEQYF.

The chain links TRBV29-1 to TRBJ1-2; a possible D gene is TRBD1 (5 bases). Trimming left V 0 bases short and J 5 bases short, with 16 bases between. Germline lookup yields CDR1 SQVTM and CDR2 ANQGSEA. The CDR3 length is 15 residues. CDR3 sequence reads: CSVEERLSGLYGYTF. DNA of the CDR3: TGCAGCGTTGAAGAGAGACTCTCGGGGCTTTATGGCTACACCTTC.

The count of this clonotype is one. The rearrangement joins TRBV5-1 to TRBJ2-7; 13 nucleotides align to TRBD2. This CDR3 has 16 amino acids. V shed 5 bases and J 3 bases; nucleotides not matched to a gene: 8. The germline gives CDR1 SGHRS, CDR2 YFSETQ. The CDR3 DNA reads TGCGCCAGCAGGCCGGGACTAGCGGGGACCCACTACGAGCAGTACGTC. Its protein product is CASRPGLAGTHYEQYV.

The chain has TRBV15 and TRBJ1-1; 9 bases are shared with TRBD1. The length of the CDR3 is 15 residues. Germline trimming cut 4 bases from V and 5 bases from J; bases unmatched to any gene: 8. Germline loops: CDR1 LNHNV, CDR2 YYDKDF (reference sequence). CDR3 in amino acids: CATSKEQGARTEAFF. The CDR3 bases are TGTGCCACCAGCAAGGAACAGGGGGCTCGTACTGAAGCTTTCTTT.

This clonotype was seen a handful of times. The chain joins TRBV25-1 to TRBJ1-1, with a possible D match to TRBD1 (5 bases). Germline-derived CDR1 and CDR2 are MGHDK and SYGVNS. V was cut by 5 bases and J by 4 bases, with 17 bases left in between. The CDR3 length is 15 residues. Here the CDR3 reads CASSWGLPSGTEAFF. Here the CDR3 DNA reads TGTGCCAGCAGTTGGGGCCTCCCGTCGGGCACTGAAGCTTTCTTT.

This clonotype has only a few counts. V is TRBV28 and J is TRBJ1-1; D is ambiguous. The CDR3 has 13 residues. The V gene lost 7 bases and the J gene lost 5 bases, with 14 bases spanning the gap. From germline, CDR1 is MDHEN and CDR2 SYDVKM. The DNA of the CDR3 is TGTGCCAGCACTTTGACCGTGGTAACTGAAGCTTTCTTT. Protein product: CASTLTVVTEAFF.

In this sample, this clonotype turned up a few times. This sequence joins TRBV20-1 and TRBJ2-2; no firm D call. Germline CDR1 reads DFQATT; CDR2 reads SNEGSKA (reference sequence). Deletions cut 4 bases from V and 0 bases from J, with 6 bases between. The CDR3 has 13 residues. As DNA, the CDR3 is TGCAGTGCTATAACAGCGAACACCGGGGAGCTGTTTTTT. It translates to CSAITANTGELFF.

The J gene is TRBJ2-7, the V gene TRBV20-1, with 8 positions matching TRBD1. V shed 3 bases and J 6 bases; nucleotides not matched to a gene: 1. The germline V gene encodes CDR1 DFQATT and CDR2 SNEGSKA (reference sequence). The CDR3 runs 11 residues. The CDR3 coding sequence is TGCAGTGCTAGGACAGGGGTCGAGCAGTACGTC. Translation gives CSARTGVEQYV.

A few counts support this clonotype. This chain joins TRBV27 and TRBJ1-1; the D gene is possibly TRBD1 (5 bases). This CDR3 contains 14 residues. Germline V gene lookup returns CDR1 MNHEY and CDR2 SMNVEV (reference sequence). V dropped 4 bases and J dropped 8 bases, with 17 bases sitting between them. Written as DNA, the CDR3 is TGTGCCAGCAGTTCCTCGGATTGGGGGGAGGAAGCTTTCTTT. Translation gives CASSSSDWGEEAFF.

This clonotype was seen ten or more times. V gene TRBV7-2 combines with J gene TRBJ2-5, with D possibly being TRBD2 (6 bases). The length of the CDR3 is 16 residues. Looked up from germline, CDR1 is SGHTA and CDR2 is FQGNSA. V lost 1 base to trimming and J lost 1 base, with 13 bases between them. The CDR3 DNA follows: TGTGCCAGCAGCTTAGGGGTTGCGGGGCGCCAAGAGACCCAGTACTTC. Its translation: CASSLGVAGRQETQYF.

Many counts were recorded for this clonotype. This chain joins TRBV19 and TRBJ2-1; 14 nucleotides align to TRBD2. CDR3 size: 17 residues. From germline, CDR1 is LNHDA and CDR2 SQIVND (reference sequence). The J segment lost 5 bases and the V segment lost 4 bases, leaving 7 bases of the junction unmatched. The CDR3 DNA is TGTGCCAGTAGTACCAGGAAGGGACTAGCGGGAGACAATGAGCAGTTCTTC. Its translation: CASSTRKGLAGDNEQFF. The whole variable domain, remainder taken from reference TRBV19 and TRBJ2-1, is DGGITQSPKYLFRKEGQNVTLSCEQNLNHDAMYWYRQDPGQGLRLIYYSQIVNDFQKGDIAEGYSVSREKKESFPLTVTSAQKNPTAFYLCASSTRKGLAGDNEQFFGPGTRLTVL.

This clonotype was counted between two and nine times. The chain joins TRBV29-1 to TRBJ1-1; possible D gene TRBD1, 6 bases. The CDR3 is 13 amino acids. Germline CDR1 and CDR2: SQVTM and ANQGSEA. V was cut by 3 bases and J by 2 bases, with 10 bases left in between. The CDR3 loop reads CSVDPRGNTEAFF. In DNA, the CDR3 is TGCAGCGTTGATCCCAGGGGCAACACTGAAGCTTTCTTT.

This clonotype was counted many times. At one end, the junction sequence differs from germline, possibly due to a read error. The CDR3: CASSLGSSGVETQYF. The CDR3 bases are TGTGCTAGCAGCCTTGGCTCTAGCGGGGTAGAGACCCAGTACTTC. This rearrangement joins TRBV7-7 to TRBJ2-5; 9 bases are a match to TRBD2. The CDR3 consists of 15 residues. Germline CDR1 is SSHAT and CDR2 is FNYEAQ (reference sequence).

The chain combines TRBV20-1 with TRBJ1-2, with TRBD1 identical over 7 bases. This CDR3 is 13 amino acids long. Per germline, CDR1 DFQATT and CDR2 SNEGSKA (reference sequence). Germline trimming cut 0 bases from V and 8 bases from J; bases unmatched to any gene: 6. CDR3 residues: CSARDLDRDGYTF. The CDR3 nucleotides read TGCAGTGCTAGAGATCTAGACAGGGACGGCTACACCTTC.

This clonotype was detected ten times or more. This CDR3 is CASSLARGVNTEAFF. For the CDR3, the DNA is TGTGCCAGCAGCTTAGCCCGCGGAGTAAACACTGAAGCTTTCTTT. This rearrangement joins TRBV7-6 to TRBJ1-1; no firm D call. In germline, CDR1 is SGHVS, CDR2 FNYEAQ. The CDR3 has 15 amino acids. V dropped 0 bases and J dropped 2 bases, with 10 bases sitting between them.

A single count supports this clonotype. This may stem from a read error, because a much larger clone lies one nucleotide away. J is TRBJ2-1 and V is TRBV7-9; D call uncertain. Germline CDR1 reads SEHNR; CDR2 reads FQNEAQ (reference sequence). This CDR3 is 15 amino acids long. The CDR3 bases are TGTGCCAACAGCTTAATACTGAGCTCCTACAATGAGCAGTTCTTC. Its translation: CANSLILSSYNEQFF.

Only a few counts were recorded for this clonotype. The J gene is TRBJ2-6, the V gene TRBV7-4, with D uncertain. The V gene's germline CDR1 is SGHVT and CDR2 SQSDAQ. V lost 4 bases and J 10 bases, leaving 11 bases between the germline ends. The CDR3 extends over 13 amino acids. Here the CDR3 DNA reads TGTGCCAGCAGCTCCTCAGAACGAAACGTCCTGACTTTC. Residues: CASSSSERNVLTF.

This clonotype was observed many times. The rearrangement uses TRBV11-2 and TRBJ2-6; no definite D call. CDR3 length: 13 residues. V lost 9 bases and J 0 bases, leaving 6 bases between the germline ends. Germline V gene data show CDR1 as SGHAT and CDR2 as FQNNGV. The CDR3, as DNA: TGTGCCAGTAAGAGCTCTGGGGCCAACGTCCTGACTTTC. This gives the protein CASKSSGANVLTF. The full variable domain, its missing parts supplied by reference TRBV11-2 and TRBJ2-6, is EAGVAQSPRYKIIEKRQSVAFWCNPISGHATLYWYQQILGQGPKLLIQFQNNGVVDDSQLPKDRFSAERLKGVDSTLKIQPAKLEDSAVYLCASKSSGANVLTFGAGSRLTVL.